Reported below is one TCR beta chain. Its matching antigen is unknown. The J segment lost 6 bases and the V segment lost 0 bases, leaving 9 bases of the junction unmatched. CDR3 length: 18 residues. CDR1 and CDR2 from the germline V gene are MNHEY and SVGEGT. TCRdb recomputed calls from the RT-PCR reads with MiXCR, one row per CDR3 protein. This sample has more than 450,000 distinct CDR3 sequences, with 12% found just once. The data derive from a study of response to subunit inactivated influenza vaccine. Study-level results: A suggestion made by the authors is that each seasonal influenza vaccination recruits few new T cells.

The sample in question was PBMCs from blood, obtained on the day of vaccination. The receptor was isolated from a man aged 45-65 years who received an inactivated influenza vaccine. The chain combines TRBV6-2 or TRBV6-3 with TRBJ2-7, with 15 bases identical to TRBD2. Here the CDR3 reads CASSYSRKKGLAGGEQYF. Written as DNA, the CDR3 is TGTGCCAGCAGTTACTCTCGCAAGAAGGGACTAGCGGGGGGCGAGCAGTACTTC.